The table lists the clone carrying this T cell receptor beta chain with many counts. The antigen is not known. At one end the junction does not follow the germline gene, possibly because of a read error. CDR1 and CDR2 (germline): LGHDT, YNNKEL (reference sequence). This CDR3 has 11 amino acids. 5'RACE generated cDNA with 10-nucleotide random UMIs. From 15-18 subjects, each sequencing run yielded over 170 million TCR-beta sequences. MiXCR was run by TCRdb on the 5' RACE reads, yielding one entry per CDR3 protein. The table shows about 38,000 distinct CDR3 sequences, with around 10% occurring only once. The record originates from a study of neurological immune-mediated disorders. Regarding the study as a whole: None of the CDR3 amino acid sequences in expanded clones turned up in more than one subject, which points to private repertoires in all groups.

Stated time point: technical triplicate 1. Sequences were obtained from PBMCs. This TCR was sampled from a man aged 55 to 69 with HTLV-1-associated myelopathy (HAM/TSP). This rearrangement joins TRBV3-1 to TRBJ2-1; the D gene is possibly TRBD1 (5 bases). The DNA of the CDR3 is TGTGCCAGCAGCCAGATGATGACAGTTTCCTTC. Its protein is CASSQMMTVSF.